This T cell receptor beta chain was sequenced for a study of cytomegalovirus exposure and HLA in healthy donors. Study-level information: The Caucasian-associated ancestry cluster contained 81% of the roughly 400 genotyped donors. Findings and caveats of the study: Published work reported that the classifier diagnosed cytomegalovirus status with high specificity and sensitivity.

PCR primers comprised 60 Vbeta and 13 Jbeta primers. TCRdb's table, derived via immunoSEQ multiplex PCR, lists solely in-frame clones and lacks some. The repertoire has approximately 150,000 clones, roughly 76% of them found once; the top ten carry roughly 4.5%. Trimming took 4 bases from V and 7 from J, leaving 10 bases between them. The V gene's germline CDR1 is ENHRY and CDR2 SYGVKD. The CDR3 totals 13 residues. This clone was counted a few times. Its antigen remains unidentified. Donors likely had unrecorded immune exposures despite being nominally healthy when sampled. The sequence was obtained from a woman under 30 in good health and CMV-seropositive. Sequenced sample: PBMCs. The J gene is TRBJ1-4, the V gene TRBV10-3; D gene uncertain. CDR3: CAISAGRSEKLFF. DNA for the CDR3: TGTGCCATCAGTGCTGGGCGTTCTGAAAAACTGTTTTTT.